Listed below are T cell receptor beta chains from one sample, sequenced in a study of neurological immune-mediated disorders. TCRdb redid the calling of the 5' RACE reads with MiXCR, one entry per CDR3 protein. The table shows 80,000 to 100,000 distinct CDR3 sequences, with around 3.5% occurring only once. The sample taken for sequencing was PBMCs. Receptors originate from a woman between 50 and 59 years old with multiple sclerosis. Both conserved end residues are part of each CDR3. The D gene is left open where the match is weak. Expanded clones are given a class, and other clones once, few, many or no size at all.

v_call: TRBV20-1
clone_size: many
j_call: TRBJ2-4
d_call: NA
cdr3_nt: TGCAGTGCTAGGGCCACGGCTAGCGTGAGCATTCAGTACTTC
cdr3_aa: CSARATASVSIQYF

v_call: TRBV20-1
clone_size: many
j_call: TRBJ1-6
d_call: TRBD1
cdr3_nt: TGCAGTGCTAGGACCGGGACAGGGGGTTCACCCCTCCACTTT
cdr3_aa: CSARTGTGGSPLHF

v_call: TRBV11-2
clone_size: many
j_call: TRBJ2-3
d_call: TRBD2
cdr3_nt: TGTGCCAGCGGAGGGGCTAGCGGGGGGGCCCGCTTGTCAGATACGCAGTATTTT
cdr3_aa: CASGGASGGARLSDTQYF

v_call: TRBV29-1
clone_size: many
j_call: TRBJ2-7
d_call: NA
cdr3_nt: TGCAGCGTTGAAGATCGGTCATCCTACGAGCAGTACTTC
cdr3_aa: CSVEDRSSYEQYF

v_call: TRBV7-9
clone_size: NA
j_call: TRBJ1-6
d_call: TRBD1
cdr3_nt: TGTGCCAGCAGCTTTTTGGCAACAGGGGGCTCTTCAACCCTCAACTTT
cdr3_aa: CASSFLATGGSSTLNF

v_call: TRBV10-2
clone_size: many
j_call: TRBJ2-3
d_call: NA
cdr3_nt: TGCGCCAGCGAAGGATGGGGCACAGATACGCAGTATTTT
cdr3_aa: CASEGWGTDTQYF

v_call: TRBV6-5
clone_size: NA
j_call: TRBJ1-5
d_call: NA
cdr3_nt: TGTGCCAGCAGAAGATCAGCCCCAGCATTT
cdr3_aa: CASRRSAPAF

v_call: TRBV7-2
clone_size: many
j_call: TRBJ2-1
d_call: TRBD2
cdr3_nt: TGTGCCAGCAGCCCCAGCGGGGGGGTAGGGGGTGAGCAGTTCTTC
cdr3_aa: CASSPSGGVGGEQFF

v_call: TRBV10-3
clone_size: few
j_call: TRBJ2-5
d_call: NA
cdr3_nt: TGTGCCATCAGTGAACGGGGGAACCAAGAGACCCAGTACTTC
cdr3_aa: CAISERGNQETQYF

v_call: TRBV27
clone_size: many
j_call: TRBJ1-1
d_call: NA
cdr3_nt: TGTGCCAGCAGTTTATCCCAGGGGCTGAACACTGAAGCTTTCTTT
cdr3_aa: CASSLSQGLNTEAFF

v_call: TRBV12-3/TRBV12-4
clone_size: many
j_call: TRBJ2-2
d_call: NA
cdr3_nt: TGTGCCAGCAGGCGACTAGAGTCCGGGGAGCTGTTTTTT
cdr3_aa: CASRRLESGELFF

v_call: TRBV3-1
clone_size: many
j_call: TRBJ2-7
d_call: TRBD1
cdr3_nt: TGTGCCAGCAGCCAAGTACCGGGACAGAACTACGAGCAGTACTTC
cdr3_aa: CASSQVPGQNYEQYF

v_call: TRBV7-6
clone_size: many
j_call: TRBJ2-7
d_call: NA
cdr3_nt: TGTGCCAGCAGGCTAGCTGGCGAGCAGTACTTC
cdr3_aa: CASRLAGEQYF

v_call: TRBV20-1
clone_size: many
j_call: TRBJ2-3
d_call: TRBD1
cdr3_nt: TGCAGTGCAGAGGGATCGGACAGGGGATCAGGAGTTACGCAGTATTTT
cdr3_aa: CSAEGSDRGSGVTQYF

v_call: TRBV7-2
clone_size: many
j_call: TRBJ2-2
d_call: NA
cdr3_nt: TGTGCCAGCAGCTTATTCTGGATCACCGGGGAGCTGTTTTTT
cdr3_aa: CASSLFWITGELFF

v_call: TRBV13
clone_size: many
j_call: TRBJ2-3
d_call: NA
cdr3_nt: TGTGCCAGCAGCTTGATCAGCGGATACACAGATACGCAGTATTTT
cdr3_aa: CASSLISGYTDTQYF

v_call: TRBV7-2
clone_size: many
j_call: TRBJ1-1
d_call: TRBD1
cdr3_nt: TGTGCCAGCAGCCCATGGACAGGGTCGAACACTGAAGCTTTCTTT
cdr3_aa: CASSPWTGSNTEAFF